This T cell receptor (beta chain) emerged from a study of blood T cells in healthy people across ages. Study-wide findings and caveats: Possibly, changes in expanded clonotypes were confounded because donor CMV status was unknown. No conclusive comparison of naive versus antigen-experienced cells was possible with unsorted PBMCs.

Total RNA extracted from each sample amounted to at least 5.5 micrograms. Using a J-beta primer mix together with a sample-barcoded 5' primer, a second PCR was run for about 6 to 12 cycles. TCRdb ran MiXCR on the 5' RACE reads and lists one entry per CDR3 protein. The sample includes approximately 690,000 distinct CDR3 sequences, 40% to 50% of them seen just once. Germline CDR1 reads MNHEY; CDR2 reads SVGEGT. This CDR3 region has 12 residues. V was trimmed by 4 bases and J by 3 bases, leaving 7 bases between them. This clonotype was recorded a few times. The antigen is not known. The V and J genes are TRBV6-2 or TRBV6-3 and TRBJ2-7; D not resolved. Sequencing was done on a sample of blood. The clonotype originates from a man older than 75 in good health. CDR3 coding DNA: TGTGCCAGCAGTTTTTCCAACTACGAGCAGTACTTC. Its translation is CASSFSNYEQYF.